A single sample is the source of the 6 T cell receptor beta chains below, sequenced in a study of T-cell memory formation after mild COVID-19. TCRdb re-called the 5' RACE reads through MiXCR, storing one row per CDR3 protein. The sample lists a few hundred thousand distinct CDR3 sequences, 15% to 20% occurring once. Sequencing was done on a sample of PBMCs or a T cell subset sorted from them (not recorded which). These TCRs come from a man aged 18 to 35 who had mild COVID-19 (a few samples of this study predate the infection). Cell type and time point are not known.

This clonotype showed up just a few times. The rearrangement uses TRBV6-6 and TRBJ2-5, with a possible D match to TRBD2 (7 bases). This CDR3 contains 16 residues. Germline V gene sequence: CDR1 MNHNY, CDR2 SVGAGI (reference sequence). Trimming took off 6 bases at V and 4 bases at J, with 21 bases between the two ends. The CDR3 coding sequence is TGTGCCAGCAGCTTTCAACTATACGGGGGGCCAGAGACCCAGTACTTC. Its translation: CASSFQLYGGPETQYF.

This clonotype has more than one count but fewer than ten. This chain connects TRBV25-1 to TRBJ1-4, with a tentative D call TRBD1 (5 bases). Germline V lookup: CDR1 MGHDK, CDR2 SYGVNS. V lost 4 bases, J lost 1 base, and 7 bases lay in between. CDR3 length equals 14 residues. The CDR3 spells CASSGQGTNEKLFF. CDR3 coding DNA: TGTGCCAGCAGTGGTCAGGGAACTAATGAAAAACTGTTTTTT.

This clonotype was counted at least ten times. The V gene is TRBV2, the J gene TRBJ2-3; D unresolved. The CDR3 spans 12 residues. Germline lookup yields CDR1 SNHLY and CDR2 FYNNEI. V shed 8 bases and J shed 3 bases, with 9 bases lying between them. As DNA, the CDR3 is TGTGCCAGCGACCCGGCAACAGATACGCAGTATTTT. Translated: CASDPATDTQYF.

The rearrangement links TRBV24-1 to TRBJ2-2; TRBD1 might be the D (6 bases). The V gene's germline CDR1 is KGHDR and CDR2 SFDVKD. CDR3 size: 14 residues. Trimming took off 6 bases at V and 0 bases at J, with 7 bases between the two ends. CDR3 in DNA: TGTGCCACCAGTCGGACAGCGAACACCGGGGAGCTGTTTTTT. This sequence encodes CATSRTANTGELFF.

The V call is TRBV7-6, the J call TRBJ1-1; a possible D gene is TRBD1 (6 bases). The CDR3 sequence is 13 residues long. The germline V gene encodes CDR1 SGHVS and CDR2 FNYEAQ. Trimming left V 5 bases short and J 3 bases short, with 10 bases between. The CDR3: CASSTTGYTEAFF. The CDR3 DNA sequence: TGTGCCAGCAGCACAACAGGGTACACTGAAGCTTTCTTT.

The V gene is TRBV5-1, the J gene TRBJ2-5; TRBD1 might be the D (6 bases). This CDR3 has 15 residues. V shed 1 base and J shed 5 bases, with 15 bases lying between them. Germline lookup yields CDR1 SGHRS and CDR2 YFSETQ. The CDR3 loop is CASSLSIQGMETQYF. In DNA, the CDR3 is TGCGCCAGCAGCTTGTCGATACAGGGTATGGAGACCCAGTACTTC.